These T cell receptor beta chains were read from a single sample in a study of cytotoxic CD8 clonotypes in ibrutinib-treated CLL. Assay: immunoSEQ multiplex PCR; the TCRdb copy retains only in-frame clones and omits some. The repertoire includes 140,000 to 150,000 clones, roughly 76% of them detected once, and around 4.9% sits in the top ten. The starting material was PBMCs, obtained after 24 months of ibrutinib treatment. These receptor sequences come from a human donor with chronic lymphocytic leukemia. Both conserved end residues are part of each CDR3. The D gene is left open where the match is weak. Where a row states a size, it is once, few, many or the class of an expanded clone; other rows omit it.

clone size,J gene,V gene,D gene,CDR3 DNA,CDR3 protein
few,TRBJ2-3,TRBV4-3,NA,TGCGCCAGCAGCCAAGATTCGGGTGCAGATACGCAGTATTTT,CASSQDSGADTQYF
few,TRBJ2-6,TRBV19,NA,TGTGCCAGTAGTATGGGGTCCTCTGGGGCCAACGTCCTGACTTTC,CASSMGSSGANVLTF
NA,TRBJ2-7,TRBV6-5,NA,TGTGCCAGCAGTTACTCCCAGGGAGCTACGAGCGACGAGCAGTACTTC,CASSYSQGATSDEQYF
NA,TRBJ2-2,TRBV6-5,TRBD2,TGTGCCAGCAGAAACGGGGGGGCTATGACCGGGGAGCTGTTTTTT,CASRNGGAMTGELFF
NA,TRBJ1-2,TRBV7-2,NA,TGTGCCAGCAGCCTCAGGACAGACTATGGCTACACCTTC,CASSLRTDYGYTF
NA,TRBJ2-1,TRBV10-3,NA,TGTGCCATCAGTGACTCCCGCGGGACTTTCGACAATGAGCAGTTCTTC,CAISDSRGTFDNEQFF
NA,TRBJ1-4,TRBV5-6,TRBD1,TGTGCCAGCAGCTTGGGGGACAGGGGCGAAAAACTGTTTTTT,CASSLGDRGEKLFF
NA,TRBJ1-2,TRBV23-1,NA,TGCGCCAGCAGTCTAGCCCAGGGGATATGCTATGGCTACACCTTC,CASSLAQGICYGYTF
NA,TRBJ2-7,TRBV6-5,NA,TGTGCCAGCAGTCGGACACCCCAGGGCGAGCAGTACTTC,CASSRTPQGEQYF
NA,TRBJ1-4,TRBV6-5,NA,TGTGCCAGCAGTTCCGCCGGGATACTTAATGAAAAACTGTTTTTT,CASSSAGILNEKLFF
few,TRBJ2-7,TRBV28,NA,TGTGCCAGCATAGGGGGGGCAGGGGGTAACGAGCAGTACTTC,CASIGGAGGNEQYF
NA,TRBJ2-1,TRBV18,TRBD1,TGTGCCAGCTCACCACCGATGACAGGGGGCCCCTACAATGAGCAGTTCTTC,CASSPPMTGGPYNEQFF
NA,TRBJ1-4,TRBV5-1,NA,TGCGCCAGCAGTGTTGAGGGCAGTGGAAAACTGTTTTTT,CASSVEGSGKLFF
NA,TRBJ2-7,TRBV10-3,NA,TGTGCCACCAGTGGTAGCTCCTACGAGCAGTACTTC,CATSGSSYEQYF
few,TRBJ1-4,TRBV28,TRBD1,TGTGCCAGCAGTGCCCCCGGGACAGGGGTGGGAAAACTGTTTTTT,CASSAPGTGVGKLFF
few,TRBJ2-7,TRBV5-1,NA,TGCGCCAGCAGCTTGCGCGGGGCTCTCTGGGAGCAGTACTTC,CASSLRGALWEQYF
NA,TRBJ2-7,TRBV12-5,NA,TGTGCTAGTGGTCGACACTTCTACGAGCAGTACTTC,CASGRHFYEQYF
NA,TRBJ1-5,TRBV7-2,NA,TGTGCCAGCAGTCGAGGTCCAAGCAATCAGCCCCAGCATTTT,CASSRGPSNQPQHF
NA,TRBJ1-1,TRBV11-1,NA,TGTGCCAGCAGCTTAGATGGACATACGGGCGCTGAAGCTTTCTTT,CASSLDGHTGAEAFF
NA,TRBJ2-7,TRBV7-2,TRBD2,TGTGCCAGCAGCACCTACCCTACGCGGGAGGGGGGGCAGTACTTC,CASSTYPTREGGQYF